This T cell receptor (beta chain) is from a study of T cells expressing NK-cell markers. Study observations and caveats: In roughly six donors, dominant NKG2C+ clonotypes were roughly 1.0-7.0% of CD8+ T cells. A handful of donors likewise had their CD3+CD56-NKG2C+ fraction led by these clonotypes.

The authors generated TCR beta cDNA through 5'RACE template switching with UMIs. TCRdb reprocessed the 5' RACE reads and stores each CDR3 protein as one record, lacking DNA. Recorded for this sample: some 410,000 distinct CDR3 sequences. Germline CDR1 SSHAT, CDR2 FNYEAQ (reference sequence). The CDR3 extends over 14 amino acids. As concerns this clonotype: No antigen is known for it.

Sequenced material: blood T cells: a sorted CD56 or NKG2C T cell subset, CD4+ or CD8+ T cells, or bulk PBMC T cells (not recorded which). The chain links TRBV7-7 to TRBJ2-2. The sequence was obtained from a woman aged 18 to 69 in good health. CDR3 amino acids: CASSLALSTGELFF.